The sequence of this T cell receptor beta chain was determined in a study of blood T cell repertoires in COVID-19. Study in general: T cells, B-cell-depleted T cells, or PBMCs provided the cDNA or gDNA that served as material.

The V gene lost 2 bases and the J gene lost 3 bases, with 7 bases spanning the gap. The CDR3 has 14 amino acids. Germline V gene sequence: CDR1 LGHDT, CDR2 YNNKEL (reference sequence). TCRdb's copy holds only in-frame clones and misses some; the assay was immunoSEQ multiplex PCR. This sample has fewer than 300,000 clones, with just over 85% found just once. Enrollment of patients from Seattle took place during active infection, with longitudinal follow-up. The sequencing input was peripheral blood. This sequence joins TRBV3-1 (or the pseudogene TRBV3-2) and TRBJ1-4; D not resolved. This TCR derives from a man aged 50-60 years with COVID-19, enrolled during active disease. The CDR3 sequence: CASSQRSANEKLFF. DNA of the CDR3: TGTGCCAGCAGCCAACGTTCAGCTAATGAAAAACTGTTTTTT.